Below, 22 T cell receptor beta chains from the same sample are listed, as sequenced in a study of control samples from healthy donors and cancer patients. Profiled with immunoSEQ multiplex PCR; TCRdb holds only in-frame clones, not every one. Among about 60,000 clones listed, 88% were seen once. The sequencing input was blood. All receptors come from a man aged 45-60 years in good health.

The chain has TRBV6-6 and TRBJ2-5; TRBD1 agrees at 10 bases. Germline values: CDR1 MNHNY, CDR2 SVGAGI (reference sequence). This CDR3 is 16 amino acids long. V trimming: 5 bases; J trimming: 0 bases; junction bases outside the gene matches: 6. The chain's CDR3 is CASSPGTGAYQETQYF. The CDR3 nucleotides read TGTGCCAGCAGTCCCGGGACAGGGGCTTACCAAGAGACCCAGTACTTC.

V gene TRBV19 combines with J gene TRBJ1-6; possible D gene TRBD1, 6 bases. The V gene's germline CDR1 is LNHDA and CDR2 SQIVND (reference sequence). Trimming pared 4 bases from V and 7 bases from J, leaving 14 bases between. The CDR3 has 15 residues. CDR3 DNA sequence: TGTGCCAGTAGTACCTCTACAGGGAGCAATTCACCCCTCCACTTT. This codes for CASSTSTGSNSPLHF. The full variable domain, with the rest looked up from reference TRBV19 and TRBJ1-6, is DGGITQSPKYLFRKEGQNVTLSCEQNLNHDAMYWYRQDPGQGLRLIYYSQIVNDFQKGDIAEGYSVSREKKESFPLTVTSAQKNPTAFYLCASSTSTGSNSPLHFGNGTRLTVT.

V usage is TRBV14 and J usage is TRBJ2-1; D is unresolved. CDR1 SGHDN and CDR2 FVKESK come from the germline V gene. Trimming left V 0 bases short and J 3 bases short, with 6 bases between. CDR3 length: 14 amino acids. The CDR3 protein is CASSQELVYNEQFF. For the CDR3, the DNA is TGTGCCAGCAGCCAAGAGTTAGTCTACAATGAGCAGTTCTTC.

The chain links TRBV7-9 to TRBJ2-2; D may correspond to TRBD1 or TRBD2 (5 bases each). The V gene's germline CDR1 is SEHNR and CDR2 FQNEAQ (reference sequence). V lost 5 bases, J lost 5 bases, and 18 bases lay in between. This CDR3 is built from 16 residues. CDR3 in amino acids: CASSEPRGTSTGELFF. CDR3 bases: TGTGCCAGCAGCGAACCGAGGGGAACGAGTACCGGGGAGCTGTTTTTT.

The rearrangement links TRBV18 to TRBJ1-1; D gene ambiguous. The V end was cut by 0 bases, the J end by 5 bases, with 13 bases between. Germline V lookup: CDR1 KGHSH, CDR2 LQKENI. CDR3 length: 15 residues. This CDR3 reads CASSPPGGLLTEAFF. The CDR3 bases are TGTGCCAGCTCACCACCGGGAGGGTTACTAACTGAAGCTTTCTTT. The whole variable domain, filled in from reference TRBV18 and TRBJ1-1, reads NAGVMQNPRHLVRRRGQEARLRCSPMKGHSHVYWYRQLPEEGLKFMVYLQKENIIDESGMPKERFSAEFPKEGPSILRIQQVVRGDSAAYFCASSPPGGLLTEAFFGQGTRLTVV.

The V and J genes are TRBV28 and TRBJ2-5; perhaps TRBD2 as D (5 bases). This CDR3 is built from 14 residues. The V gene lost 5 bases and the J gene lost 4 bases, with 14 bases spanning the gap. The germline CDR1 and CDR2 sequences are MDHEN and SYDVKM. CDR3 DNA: TGTGCCAGCAGTCGAGGGAGTGGGGTAGAGACCCAGTACTTC. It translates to CASSRGSGVETQYF.

CDR3 coding DNA: TGTGCCAGTAGTAGCAAGGGGGGGGGCACGCAGTATTTT. It codes for CASSSKGGGTQYF. This chain uses TRBV19 with TRBJ2-3, with D possibly matching TRBD2 (7 bases). The V end lost 4 bases, the J end lost 9 bases, and 14 bases lay between the germline ends. This CDR3 has 13 residues. Germline-derived CDR1 and CDR2 are LNHDA and SQIVND (reference sequence). The complete variable domain, with remaining parts taken from reference TRBV19 and TRBJ2-3, reads DGGITQSPKYLFRKEGQNVTLSCEQNLNHDAMYWYRQDPGQGLRLIYYSQIVNDFQKGDIAEGYSVSREKKESFPLTVTSAQKNPTAFYLCASSSKGGGTQYFGPGTRLTVL.

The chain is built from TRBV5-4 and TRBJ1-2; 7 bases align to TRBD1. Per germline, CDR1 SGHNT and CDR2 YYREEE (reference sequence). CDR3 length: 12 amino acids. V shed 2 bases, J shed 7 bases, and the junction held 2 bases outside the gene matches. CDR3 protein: CASSLTGAGYTF. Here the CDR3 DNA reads TGTGCCAGCAGCTTAACAGGGGCTGGCTACACCTTC.

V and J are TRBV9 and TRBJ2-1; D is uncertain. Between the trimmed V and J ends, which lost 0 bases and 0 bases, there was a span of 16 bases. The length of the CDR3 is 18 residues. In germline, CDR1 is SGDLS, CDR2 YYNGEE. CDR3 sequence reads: CASSVGLKTVSSYNEQFF. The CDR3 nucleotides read TGTGCCAGCAGCGTAGGTCTCAAAACAGTGAGCTCCTACAATGAGCAGTTCTTC.

In DNA, the CDR3 is TGTGCCAGCAGTAAAGGACAGACCCAAGAGACCCAGTACTTC. Protein sequence: CASSKGQTQETQYF. V is TRBV2 and J is TRBJ2-5; D possibly corresponds to TRBD1 (6 bases). Germline V gives CDR1 SNHLY, CDR2 FYNNEI. The CDR3 covers 14 residues. V was clipped by 5 bases and J by 1 base, with 11 bases between them.

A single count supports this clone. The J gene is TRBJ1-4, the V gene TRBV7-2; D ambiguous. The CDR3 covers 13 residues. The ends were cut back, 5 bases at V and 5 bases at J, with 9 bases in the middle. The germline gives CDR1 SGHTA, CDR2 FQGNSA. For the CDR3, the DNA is TGTGCCAGCAGCCGGGTCAGGAATGAAAAACTGTTTTTT. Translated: CASSRVRNEKLFF.

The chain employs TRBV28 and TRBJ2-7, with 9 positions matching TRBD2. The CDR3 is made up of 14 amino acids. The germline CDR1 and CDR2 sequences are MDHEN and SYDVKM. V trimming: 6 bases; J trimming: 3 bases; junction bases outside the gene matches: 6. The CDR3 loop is CASSPMTSGYEQYF. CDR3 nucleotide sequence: TGTGCCAGCAGCCCCATGACTAGCGGCTACGAGCAGTACTTC.

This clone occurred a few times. The CDR3: CASRGLGETQYF. DNA for the CDR3: TGTGCCAGCAGGGGGCTCGGGGAGACCCAGTACTTC. This rearrangement joins TRBV12-3 or TRBV12-4 to TRBJ2-5, with a tentative D call TRBD1 (5 bases). This CDR3 is built from 12 residues. V dropped 6 bases and J dropped 5 bases, with 10 bases sitting between them.

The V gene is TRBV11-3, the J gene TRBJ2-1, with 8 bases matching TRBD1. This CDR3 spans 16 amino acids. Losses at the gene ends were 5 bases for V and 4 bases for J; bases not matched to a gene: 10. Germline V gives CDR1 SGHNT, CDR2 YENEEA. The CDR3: CASSPTGAPLYNEQFF. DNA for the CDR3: TGTGCCAGCAGCCCGACAGGGGCCCCGCTATACAATGAGCAGTTCTTC.

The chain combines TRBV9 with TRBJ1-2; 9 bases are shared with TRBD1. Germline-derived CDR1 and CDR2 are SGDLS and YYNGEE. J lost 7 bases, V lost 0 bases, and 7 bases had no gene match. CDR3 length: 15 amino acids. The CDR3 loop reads CASSVGGQGLGGYTF. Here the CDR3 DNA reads TGTGCCAGCAGCGTAGGAGGACAGGGGTTAGGTGGCTACACCTTC.

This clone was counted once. The CDR3 loop is CASSMNGAGNQPQHF. The CDR3 region has the DNA TGTGCCAGTAGTATGAACGGGGCGGGAAATCAGCCCCAGCATTTT. This rearrangement joins TRBV19 to TRBJ1-5; D perhaps matches TRBD1 (5 bases). Germline V CDR1 and CDR2: LNHDA, SQIVND (reference sequence). V lost 3 bases to trimming and J lost 4 bases, with 13 bases between them. The CDR3 extends over 15 amino acids.

The CDR3 protein is CASSQGVSTGFRETQYF. The CDR3 DNA is TGCGCCAGCAGCCAAGGAGTCTCCACAGGGTTCCGAGAGACCCAGTACTTC. The V gene is TRBV4-3, the J gene TRBJ2-5, with D possibly TRBD1 on 6 matching bases. Trimming took off 1 base at V and 4 bases at J, with 19 bases between the two ends. There are 17 residues in the CDR3. CDR1 is LGHNA and CDR2 is YSLEER in the germline V gene.

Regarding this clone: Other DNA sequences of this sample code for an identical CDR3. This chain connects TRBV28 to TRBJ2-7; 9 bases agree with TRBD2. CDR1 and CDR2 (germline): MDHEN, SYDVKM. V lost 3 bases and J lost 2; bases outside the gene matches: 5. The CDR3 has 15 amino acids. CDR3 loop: CASSLGLAGPYEQYF. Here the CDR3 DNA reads TGTGCCAGCAGTTTGGGCCTAGCGGGGCCCTACGAGCAGTACTTC.

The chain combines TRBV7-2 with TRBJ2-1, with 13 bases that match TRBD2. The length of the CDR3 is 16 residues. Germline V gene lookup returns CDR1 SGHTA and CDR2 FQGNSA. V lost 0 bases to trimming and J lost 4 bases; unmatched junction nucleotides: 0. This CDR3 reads CASSLAGLAGYNEQFF. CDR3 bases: TGTGCCAGCAGCTTAGCGGGACTAGCGGGATACAATGAGCAGTTCTTC.

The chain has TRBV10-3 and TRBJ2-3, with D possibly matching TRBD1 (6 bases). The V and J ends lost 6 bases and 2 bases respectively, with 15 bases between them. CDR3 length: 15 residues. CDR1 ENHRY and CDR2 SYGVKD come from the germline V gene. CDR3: CAIRGLTGPTDTQYF. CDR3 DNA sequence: TGTGCCATCAGGGGATTGACAGGCCCCACAGATACGCAGTATTTT.

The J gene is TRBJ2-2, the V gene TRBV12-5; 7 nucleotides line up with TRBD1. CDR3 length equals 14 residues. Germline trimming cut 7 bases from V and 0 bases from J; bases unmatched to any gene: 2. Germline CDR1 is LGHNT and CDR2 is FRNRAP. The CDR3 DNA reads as TGTGCTAGTGCCGGGACAGCGAACACCGGGGAGCTGTTTTTT. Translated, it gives CASAGTANTGELFF.

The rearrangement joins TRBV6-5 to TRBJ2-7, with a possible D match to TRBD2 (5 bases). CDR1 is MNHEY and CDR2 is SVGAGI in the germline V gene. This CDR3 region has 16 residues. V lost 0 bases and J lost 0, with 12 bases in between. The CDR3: CASSYSASSLSYEQYF. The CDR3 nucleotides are TGTGCCAGCAGTTACTCGGCTAGCAGTCTCTCCTACGAGCAGTACTTC.